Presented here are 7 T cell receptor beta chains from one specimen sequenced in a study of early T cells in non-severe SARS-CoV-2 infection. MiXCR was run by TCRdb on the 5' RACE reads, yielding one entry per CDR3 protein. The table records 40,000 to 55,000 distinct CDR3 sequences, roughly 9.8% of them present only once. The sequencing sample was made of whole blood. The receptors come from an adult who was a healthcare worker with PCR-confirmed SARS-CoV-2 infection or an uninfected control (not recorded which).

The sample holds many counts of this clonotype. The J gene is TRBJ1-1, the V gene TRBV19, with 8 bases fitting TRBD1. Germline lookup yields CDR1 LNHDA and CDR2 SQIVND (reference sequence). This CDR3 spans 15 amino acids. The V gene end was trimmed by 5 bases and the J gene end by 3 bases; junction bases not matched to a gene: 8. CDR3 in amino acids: CASSRPGQGDTEAFF. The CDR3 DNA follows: TGTGCCAGTAGTCGACCCGGACAGGGAGACACTGAAGCTTTCTTT.

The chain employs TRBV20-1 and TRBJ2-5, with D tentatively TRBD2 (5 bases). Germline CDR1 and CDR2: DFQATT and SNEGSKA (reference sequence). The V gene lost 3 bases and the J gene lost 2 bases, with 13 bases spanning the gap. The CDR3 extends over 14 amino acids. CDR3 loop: CSARLPGIQETQYF. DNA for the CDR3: TGCAGTGCTAGGCTACCCGGGATTCAAGAGACCCAGTACTTC.

In DNA form, the CDR3 reads TGCAGTGCTAGAGATCTTAATCCGGGTATCGGTGAAGCTTTCTTT. This gives the protein CSARDLNPGIGEAFF. The V call is TRBV20-1, the J call TRBJ1-1; D is ambiguous. Germline V lookup: CDR1 DFQATT, CDR2 SNEGSKA (reference sequence). V was trimmed by 0 bases and J by 7 bases, leaving 18 bases between them. The CDR3 is 15 amino acids.

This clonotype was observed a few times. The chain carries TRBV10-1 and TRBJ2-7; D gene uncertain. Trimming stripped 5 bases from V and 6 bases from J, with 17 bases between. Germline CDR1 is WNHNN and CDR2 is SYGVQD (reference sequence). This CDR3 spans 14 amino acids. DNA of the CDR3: TGCGCCAGCAGTCCCGGGCCTCCCCCGTCCGAGCAGTACTTC. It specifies CASSPGPPPSEQYF.

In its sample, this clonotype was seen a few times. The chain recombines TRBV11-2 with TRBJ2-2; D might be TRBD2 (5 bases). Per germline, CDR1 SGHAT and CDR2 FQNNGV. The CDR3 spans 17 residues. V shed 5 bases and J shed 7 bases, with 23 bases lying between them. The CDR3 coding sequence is TGTGCCAGCAGCCGAACCCATAGCAACTCCCGGGGCGGGGAGCTGTTTTTT. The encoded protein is CASSRTHSNSRGGELFF. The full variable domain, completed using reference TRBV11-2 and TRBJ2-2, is EAGVAQSPRYKIIEKRQSVAFWCNPISGHATLYWYQQILGQGPKLLIQFQNNGVVDDSQLPKDRFSAERLKGVDSTLKIQPAKLEDSAVYLCASSRTHSNSRGGELFFGEGSRLTVL.

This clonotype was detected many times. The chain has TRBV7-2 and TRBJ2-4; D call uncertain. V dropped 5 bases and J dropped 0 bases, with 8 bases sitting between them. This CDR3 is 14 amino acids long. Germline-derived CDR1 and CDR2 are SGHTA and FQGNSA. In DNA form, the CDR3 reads TGTGCCAGCAGCCCAGAGATAGCCAAAAACATTCAGTACTTC. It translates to CASSPEIAKNIQYF.

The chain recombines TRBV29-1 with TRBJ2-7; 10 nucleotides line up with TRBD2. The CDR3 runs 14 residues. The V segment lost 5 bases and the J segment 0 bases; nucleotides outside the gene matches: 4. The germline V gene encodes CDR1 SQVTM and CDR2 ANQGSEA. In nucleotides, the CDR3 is TGCAGCGTTTTCACTAGCGGGGACTCCTACGAGCAGTACTTC. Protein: CSVFTSGDSYEQYF.